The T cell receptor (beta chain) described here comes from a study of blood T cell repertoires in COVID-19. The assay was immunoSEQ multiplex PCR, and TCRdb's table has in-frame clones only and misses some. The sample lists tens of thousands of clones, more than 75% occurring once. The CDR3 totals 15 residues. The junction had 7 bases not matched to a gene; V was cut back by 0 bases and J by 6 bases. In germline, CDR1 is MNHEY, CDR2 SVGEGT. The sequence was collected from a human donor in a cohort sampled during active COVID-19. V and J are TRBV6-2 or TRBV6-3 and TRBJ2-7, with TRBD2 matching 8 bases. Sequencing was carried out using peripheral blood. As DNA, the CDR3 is TGTGCCAGCAGTTACTCAGGGACTAGAAAAGGCGAGCAGTACTTC. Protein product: CASSYSGTRKGEQYF.